The 24 T cell receptor beta chains reported below all come from one sample, sequenced in a study of T-cell reconstitution after alpha-beta-depleted transplantation in children. Unique molecular identifiers were incorporated during preparation of the TCRbeta library. One entry per CDR3 protein, called by TCRdb with MiXCR from the PCR reads. The profile covers around 200,000 distinct CDR3 sequences, with approximately 10% appearing a single time and approximately 28% taken by the ten largest. The source was PBMCs, collected before TCRalphabeta/CD19-depleted stem cell transplant. The source of these receptors is a child less than two years old with acute myeloid leukemia, due to receive a stem cell transplant.

This clonotype was detected many times. This sequence joins TRBV3-1 and TRBJ2-5; D remains ambiguous. The CDR3 sequence is 13 residues long. The germline CDR1 and CDR2 sequences are LGHDT and YNNKEL (reference sequence). Trimming shortened V by 4 bases and J by 4 bases, and 10 bases separated the two germline ends. The CDR3 sequence: CASSPREGETQYF. In nucleotides, the CDR3 is TGTGCCAGCAGCCCAAGGGAAGGAGAGACCCAGTACTTC.

This clonotype was detected many times. V and J are TRBV7-2 and TRBJ2-7, with TRBD2 matching over 13 bases. The CDR3 is 17 amino acids. Germline CDR1 reads SGHTA; CDR2 reads FQGNSA. Trimming at V came to 1 base and at J to 6 bases, leaving 9 bases not matched to a gene. CDR3 residues: CASSLVLLAGGPSEQYF. CDR3 nucleotide sequence: TGTGCCAGCAGCTTAGTACTACTAGCGGGAGGGCCTTCCGAGCAGTACTTC.

The chain employs TRBV29-1 and TRBJ1-1; no definite D call. Germline loops: CDR1 SQVTM, CDR2 ANQGSEA. Trimming took 1 base from V and 11 from J, leaving 20 bases between them. This CDR3 has 14 amino acids. This CDR3 is CSVEGVRWGTEAFF. CDR3 DNA: TGCAGCGTTGAAGGAGTTCGGTGGGGTACGGAGGCTTTCTTT.

The rearrangement joins TRBV27 to TRBJ2-5; the D gene is possibly TRBD2 (6 bases). Germline V gene lookup returns CDR1 MNHEY and CDR2 SMNVEV (reference sequence). The CDR3 consists of 13 residues. Trimming removed 6 bases at V and 3 bases at J, with 11 bases between. CDR3 DNA: TGTGCCAGCAGACGAGCGGGTGAAGAGACCCAGTACTTC. Protein sequence: CASRRAGEETQYF.

This clonotype was counted many times. This chain uses TRBV7-8 with TRBJ2-1; D gene ambiguous. This CDR3 is built from 16 residues. Deletions cut 0 bases from V and 1 base from J, with 10 bases between. From germline, CDR1 is SGHVS and CDR2 FQNEAQ. This CDR3 is CASSLALRLSYNEQFF. The CDR3, as DNA: TGTGCCAGCAGCTTAGCGTTAAGGCTATCCTACAATGAGCAGTTCTTC.

This clonotype has only a few counts. This chain joins TRBV10-3 and TRBJ2-7; D remains unclear. The V gene lost 10 bases and the J gene lost 1 base, with 17 bases spanning the gap. The CDR3 totals 14 residues. CDR1 is ENHRY and CDR2 is SYGVKD in the germline V gene. CDR3 amino acids: CASTWGSQSYEQYF. The CDR3 region has the DNA TGTGCCAGCACCTGGGGTAGCCAGTCCTACGAGCAGTACTTC.

This clonotype has ten or more counts. This sequence joins TRBV12-3 or TRBV12-4 and TRBJ1-5, with D possibly being TRBD1 (5 bases). The CDR3 totals 13 residues. The V and J ends lost 5 bases and 0 bases respectively, with 5 bases between them. The CDR3 DNA is TGTGCCAGCAGTGGACATAGCAATCAGCCCCAGCATTTT. Amino acids: CASSGHSNQPQHF.

This clonotype was seen ten or more times. The rearrangement joins TRBV18 to TRBJ1-4; the D is unclear. Trimming removed 1 base from V and 6 bases from J, with 9 bases in between. Per the germline V gene, CDR1 is KGHSH and CDR2 is LQKENI. This CDR3 has 14 residues. DNA for the CDR3: TGTGCCAGCTCACCACAGAAGGGTTATGAAAAACTGTTTTTT. Its protein product is CASSPQKGYEKLFF.

The CDR3 protein is CASSWGTGGVLRGANVLTF. The DNA of the CDR3 is TGCGCCAGCAGCTGGGGGACAGGGGGCGTTCTTCGTGGGGCCAACGTCCTGACTTTC. V and J are TRBV5-1 and TRBJ2-6; TRBD1 aligns across 12 bases. With 3 bases clipped from V and 3 bases from J, the junction kept 10 bases outside the gene matches. Germline loops: CDR1 SGHRS, CDR2 YFSETQ. CDR3 length equals 19 residues.

This clonotype was detected ten times or more. The chain joins TRBV2 to TRBJ2-2; TRBD2 might be the D (6 bases). Trimming removed 9 bases from V and 1 base from J, with 9 bases in between. CDR1 is SNHLY and CDR2 is FYNNEI in the germline V gene. The CDR3 consists of 13 residues. This CDR3 is CASRRGNTGELFF. The CDR3 DNA reads TGTGCCAGTAGGCGGGGGAACACCGGGGAGCTGTTTTTT. Looking up the rest from reference TRBV2 and TRBJ2-2 gives the full variable domain: EPEVTQTPSHQVTQMGQEVILRCVPISNHLYFYWYRQILGQKVEFLVSFYNNEISEKSEIFDDQFSVERPDGSNFTLKIRSTKLEDSAMYFCASRRGNTGELFFGEGSRLTVL.

This clonotype occurred a few times. The rearrangement links TRBV18 to TRBJ2-3, with 7 nucleotides matching TRBD2. The V gene's germline CDR1 is KGHSH and CDR2 LQKENI. The length of the CDR3 is 16 residues. The J segment lost 7 bases and the V segment lost 2 bases, leaving 12 bases of the junction unmatched. CDR3 sequence: CASSPFLAGEGYTQYF. The CDR3 nucleotides are TGTGCCAGCTCACCATTTCTTGCGGGAGAGGGATATACGCAGTATTTT.

There are many counts of this clonotype. This chain connects TRBV20-1 to TRBJ2-7, with unresolved D. The CDR3 is 12 residues long. V lost 6 bases, J lost 3 bases, and 12 bases lay in between. The germline gives CDR1 DFQATT, CDR2 SNEGSKA (reference sequence). CDR3 sequence: CSAQTSVYEQYF. CDR3 bases: TGCAGTGCCCAGACGAGCGTCTACGAGCAGTACTTC.

Notes on this clonotype: A read error may be the cause here, since a much bigger clone is one base away. The chain couples TRBV12-3 or TRBV12-4 to TRBJ1-2, with 9 bases that match TRBD1. The CDR3 has 16 amino acids. In nucleotides, the CDR3 is TGTGTCAGCAGCGGGACAGGGCACCACCTTAACTATGGCTACACCTTC. Translated, it gives CVSSGTGHHLNYGYTF.

The gene calls are TRBV19 and TRBJ2-3; TRBD2 agrees at 8 bases. Unmatched junction bases numbered 9, after V lost 5 bases and J lost 5 bases. CDR3 length equals 15 residues. Per the germline V gene, CDR1 is LNHDA and CDR2 is SQIVND (reference sequence). This CDR3 reads CASSHGAGVIDTQYF. CDR3 bases: TGTGCCAGTAGTCACGGAGCGGGAGTCATAGATACGCAGTATTTT.

This clonotype was picked up many times. The V and J genes are TRBV5-1 and TRBJ2-5; D ambiguous. Per the germline V gene, CDR1 is SGHRS and CDR2 is YFSETQ. The CDR3 totals 11 residues. The ends were cut back, 7 bases at V and 5 bases at J, with 9 bases in the middle. The CDR3 is CASGSEETQYF. CDR3 nucleotides: TGCGCCAGCGGGTCGGAGGAGACCCAGTACTTC. Based on the CDR3 plus reference TRBV5-1 and TRBJ2-5, the full variable domain is KAGVTQTPRYLIKTRGQQVTLSCSPISGHRSVSWYQQTPGQGLQFLFEYFSETQRNKGNFPGRFSGRQFSNSRSEMNVSTLELGDSALYLCASGSEETQYFGPGTRLLVL.

In this sample, this clonotype turned up many times. This sequence joins TRBV20-1 and TRBJ1-1; D is possibly TRBD1 (5 bases). Germline V lookup: CDR1 DFQATT, CDR2 SNEGSKA (reference sequence). Trimming pared 3 bases from V and 5 bases from J, leaving 13 bases between. The CDR3 runs 13 residues. The CDR3 spells CSASRDLGTEAFF. CDR3 nucleotides: TGCAGTGCTAGCAGGGATTTGGGAACTGAAGCTTTCTTT.

The sample holds many counts of this clonotype. In DNA, the CDR3 is TGTGCCACCAGCAGAGGGTATCAGGGCGGGTACACCTTC. Protein: CATSRGYQGGYTF. V usage is TRBV15 and J usage is TRBJ1-2; weak D call: TRBD1 (5 bases). From germline, CDR1 is LNHNV and CDR2 YYDKDF (reference sequence). The CDR3 extends over 13 amino acids. Deletions cut 1 base from V and 11 bases from J, with 14 bases between.

This clonotype was detected a few times. The chain is built from TRBV5-1 and TRBJ2-7; no definite D call. There are 12 residues in the CDR3. V lost 5 bases, J lost 2 bases, and 8 bases lay in between. The germline gives CDR1 SGHRS, CDR2 YFSETQ. The CDR3 is CASRASTYEQYF. The CDR3 DNA reads as TGCGCCAGCAGAGCCTCAACCTACGAGCAGTACTTC. Filled out from reference TRBV5-1 and TRBJ2-7, the complete variable domain reads KAGVTQTPRYLIKTRGQQVTLSCSPISGHRSVSWYQQTPGQGLQFLFEYFSETQRNKGNFPGRFSGRQFSNSRSEMNVSTLELGDSALYLCASRASTYEQYFGPGTRLTVT.

In this sample, this clonotype turned up many times. The chain links TRBV29-1 to TRBJ2-7; TRBD2 aligns across 9 bases. After removal of 1 base from V and 0 bases from J, the junction contained 1 base not matched to a gene. Germline V gene lookup returns CDR1 SQVTM and CDR2 ANQGSEA. The CDR3 length is 14 residues. In nucleotides, the CDR3 is TGCAGCGTTGAAGTTAGCGGGAGCTCCTACGAGCAGTACTTC. Protein product: CSVEVSGSSYEQYF.

At least ten counts were recorded for this clonotype. DNA for the CDR3: TGTGCCAGCAGTCCCCCGGGTGCCAAGGGGACAGATACGCAGTATTTT. This sequence encodes CASSPPGAKGTDTQYF. The rearrangement links TRBV12-3 or TRBV12-4 to TRBJ2-3; possible D gene TRBD1, 5 bases. CDR3 length: 16 residues. Trimming removed 5 bases at V and 3 bases at J, with 18 bases between.

This clonotype occurred many times. J is TRBJ2-3 and V is TRBV5-1; possibly TRBD1 for D (6 bases). The CDR3 has 13 amino acids. Trimming removed 5 bases from V and 3 bases from J, with 10 bases in between. The germline V gene has CDR1 SGHRS and CDR2 YFSETQ. In DNA form, the CDR3 reads TGCGCCAGCAGATCCAGGGGAACAGATACGCAGTATTTT. As protein: CASRSRGTDTQYF.

This clonotype was counted ten times or more. The rearrangement links TRBV4-3 to TRBJ2-2; D is unclear. Per the germline V gene, CDR1 is LGHNA and CDR2 is YSLEER. This CDR3 comprises 15 residues. V dropped 0 bases and J dropped 9 bases, with 14 bases sitting between them. The CDR3 sequence: CASSQEISPARELFF. DNA of the CDR3: TGCGCCAGCAGCCAAGAAATAAGTCCTGCGAGGGAGCTGTTTTTT.

This clonotype came up many times. The chain has TRBV29-1 and TRBJ1-1, with 7 bases matching TRBD1. Losses at the gene ends were 7 bases for V and 1 base for J; bases not matched to a gene: 9. Germline V gene lookup returns CDR1 SQVTM and CDR2 ANQGSEA. The CDR3 runs to 14 residues. The CDR3 here is CSAREGASNTEAFF. Here the CDR3 DNA reads TGCAGCGCCCGAGAGGGGGCCTCGAACACTGAAGCTTTCTTT.

This clonotype was found many times. The chain carries TRBV20-1 and TRBJ2-5; 8 nucleotides match TRBD2. J was trimmed by 5 bases and V by 7 bases; bases with no gene match: 15. CDR1 and CDR2 (germline): DFQATT, SNEGSKA (reference sequence). The CDR3 extends over 15 amino acids. CDR3 residues: CSVGRFSGARETQYF. The CDR3, as DNA: TGCAGTGTTGGCCGGTTTAGCGGGGCGAGGGAGACCCAGTACTTC.